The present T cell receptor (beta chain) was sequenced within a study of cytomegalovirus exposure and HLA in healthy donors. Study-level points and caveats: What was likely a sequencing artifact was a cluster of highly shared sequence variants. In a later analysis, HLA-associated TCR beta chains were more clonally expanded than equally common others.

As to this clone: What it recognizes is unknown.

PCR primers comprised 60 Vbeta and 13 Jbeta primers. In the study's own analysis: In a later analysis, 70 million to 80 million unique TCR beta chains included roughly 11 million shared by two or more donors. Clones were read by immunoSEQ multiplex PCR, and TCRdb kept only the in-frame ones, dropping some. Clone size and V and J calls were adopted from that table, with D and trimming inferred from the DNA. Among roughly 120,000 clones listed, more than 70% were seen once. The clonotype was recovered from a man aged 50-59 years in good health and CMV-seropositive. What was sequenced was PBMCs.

CDR3 sequence: CASSFFHRIPSGGNQPQHF. CDR3 bases: TGTGCCAGCAGCTTTTTCCACAGGATCCCCTCAGGGGGCAATCAGCCCCAGCATTTT. The chain is built from TRBV7-8 and TRBJ1-5, with D possibly TRBD1 on 6 matching bases. The CDR3 has 19 residues. The V end lost 3 bases, the J end lost 2 bases, and 23 bases lay between the germline ends. The germline gives CDR1 SGHVS, CDR2 FQNEAQ.